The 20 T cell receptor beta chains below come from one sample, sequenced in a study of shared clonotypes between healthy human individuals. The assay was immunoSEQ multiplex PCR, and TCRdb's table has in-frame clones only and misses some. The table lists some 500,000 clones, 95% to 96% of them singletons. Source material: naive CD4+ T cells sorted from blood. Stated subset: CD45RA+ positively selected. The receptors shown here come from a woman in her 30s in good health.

The chain's CDR3 is CASSEGARSYNEQFF. CDR3 nucleotide sequence: TGTGCCAGCAGTGAAGGGGCTCGCTCCTACAATGAGCAGTTCTTC. The chain combines TRBV6-1 with TRBJ2-1; no clear D gene. Trimming removed 1 base at V and 0 bases at J, with 7 bases between. This CDR3 has 15 residues. Per the germline V gene, CDR1 is MNHNS and CDR2 is SASEGT.

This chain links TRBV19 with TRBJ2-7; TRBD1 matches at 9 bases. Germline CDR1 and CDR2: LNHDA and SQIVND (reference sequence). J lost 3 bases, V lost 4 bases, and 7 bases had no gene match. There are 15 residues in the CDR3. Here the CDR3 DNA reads TGTGCCAGTAGTACCCCGGGACAGGGAGACTACGAGCAGTACTTC. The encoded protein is CASSTPGQGDYEQYF.

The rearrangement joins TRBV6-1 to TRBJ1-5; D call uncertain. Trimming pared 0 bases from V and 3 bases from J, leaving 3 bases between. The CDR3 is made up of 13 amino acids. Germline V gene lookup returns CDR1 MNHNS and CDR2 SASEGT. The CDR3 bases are TGTGCCAGCAGTGAAGCGCACAATCAGCCCCAGCATTTT. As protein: CASSEAHNQPQHF.

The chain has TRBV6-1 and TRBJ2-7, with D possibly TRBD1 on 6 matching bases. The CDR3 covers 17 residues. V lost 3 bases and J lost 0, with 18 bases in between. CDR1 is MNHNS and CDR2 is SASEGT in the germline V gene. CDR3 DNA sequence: TGTGCCAGCAGTGATGGGGGCGCGGGTACTAACTCCTACGAGCAGTACTTC. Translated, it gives CASSDGGAGTNSYEQYF.

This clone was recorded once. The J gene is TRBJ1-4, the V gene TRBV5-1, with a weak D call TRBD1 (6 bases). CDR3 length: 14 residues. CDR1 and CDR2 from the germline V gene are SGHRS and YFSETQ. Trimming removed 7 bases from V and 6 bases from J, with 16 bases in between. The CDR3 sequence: CASRNREGDEKLFF. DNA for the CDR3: TGCGCCAGCCGGAACAGGGAAGGCGATGAAAAACTGTTTTTT.

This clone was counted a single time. The CDR3 nucleotides read TGCGCCAGCAGTGAGTTCCTAGCGGGAGCGGGTGAGCAGTACTTC. This gives the protein CASSEFLAGAGEQYF. The rearrangement joins TRBV10-1 to TRBJ2-7; 10 bases align to TRBD2. CDR1 is WNHNN, CDR2 SYGVQD, per germline (reference sequence). Losses at the gene ends were 1 base for V and 7 bases for J; bases not matched to a gene: 7. The CDR3 contains 15 residues.

The CDR3 sequence is CATSRPTGAGELFF. For the CDR3, the DNA is TGTGCCACCAGCAGACCTACAGGGGCCGGGGAGCTGTTTTTT. The chain joins TRBV15 to TRBJ2-2, with TRBD1 identical over 7 bases. The V and J ends lost 2 bases and 6 bases, in that order; junction bases with no gene match: 3. This CDR3 contains 14 residues. Germline loops: CDR1 LNHNV, CDR2 YYDKDF (reference sequence).

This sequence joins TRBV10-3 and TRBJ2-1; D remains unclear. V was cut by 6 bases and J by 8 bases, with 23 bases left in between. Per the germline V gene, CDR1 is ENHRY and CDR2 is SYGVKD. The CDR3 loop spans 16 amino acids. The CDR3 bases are TGTGCCATCAGAGCACTCGGGTTTACCGGTAGTGATGAGCAGTTCTTC. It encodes CAIRALGFTGSDEQFF.

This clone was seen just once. The CDR3 is CASSRGLAGGLSYEQYF. The CDR3 DNA follows: TGTGCCAGCAGCCGGGGACTAGCGGGAGGTCTCTCCTACGAGCAGTACTTC. V usage is TRBV7-9 and J usage is TRBJ2-7, with 15 bases matching TRBD2. Trimming at V came to 5 bases and at J to 0 bases, leaving 5 bases not matched to a gene. There are 17 residues in the CDR3. Germline V gene lookup returns CDR1 SEHNR and CDR2 FQNEAQ (reference sequence).

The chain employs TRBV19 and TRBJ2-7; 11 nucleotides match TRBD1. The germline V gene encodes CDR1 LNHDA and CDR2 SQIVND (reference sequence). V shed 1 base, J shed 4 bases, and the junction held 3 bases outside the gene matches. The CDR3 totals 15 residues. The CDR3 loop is CASSIAGTGGYEQYF. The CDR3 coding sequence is TGTGCCAGTAGTATAGCAGGGACAGGGGGATACGAGCAGTACTTC. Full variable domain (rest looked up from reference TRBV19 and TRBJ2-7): DGGITQSPKYLFRKEGQNVTLSCEQNLNHDAMYWYRQDPGQGLRLIYYSQIVNDFQKGDIAEGYSVSREKKESFPLTVTSAQKNPTAFYLCASSIAGTGGYEQYFGPGTRLTVT.

CDR3 amino acids: CASSIDFAGTLGQYF. The CDR3 coding sequence is TGTGCCAGTAGTATAGATTTTGCGGGGACGCTCGGGCAGTACTTC. V gene TRBV19 combines with J gene TRBJ2-7; a weak D match, TRBD2 (6 bases). V was clipped by 0 bases and J by 9 bases, with 18 bases between them. The germline V gene encodes CDR1 LNHDA and CDR2 SQIVND (reference sequence). This CDR3 is built from 15 residues.

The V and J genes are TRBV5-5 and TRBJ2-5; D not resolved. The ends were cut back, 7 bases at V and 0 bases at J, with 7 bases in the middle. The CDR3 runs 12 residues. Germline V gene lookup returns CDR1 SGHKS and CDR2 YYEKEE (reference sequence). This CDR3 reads CASHIYQETQYF. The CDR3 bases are TGTGCCAGCCACATATACCAAGAGACCCAGTACTTC.

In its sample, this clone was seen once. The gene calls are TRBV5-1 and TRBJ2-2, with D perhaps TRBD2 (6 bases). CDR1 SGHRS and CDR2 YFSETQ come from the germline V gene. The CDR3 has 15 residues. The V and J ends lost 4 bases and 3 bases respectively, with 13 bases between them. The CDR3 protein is CASSPRGGDTGELFF. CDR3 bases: TGCGCCAGCAGCCCCCGGGGAGGAGACACCGGGGAGCTGTTTTTT.

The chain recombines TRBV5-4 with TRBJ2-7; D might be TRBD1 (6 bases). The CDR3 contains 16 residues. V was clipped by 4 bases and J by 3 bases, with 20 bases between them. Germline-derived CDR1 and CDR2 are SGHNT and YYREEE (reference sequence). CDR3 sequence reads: CASSLKDPKQGYEQYF. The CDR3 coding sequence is TGTGCCAGCAGCCTCAAAGACCCGAAACAGGGCTACGAGCAGTACTTC.

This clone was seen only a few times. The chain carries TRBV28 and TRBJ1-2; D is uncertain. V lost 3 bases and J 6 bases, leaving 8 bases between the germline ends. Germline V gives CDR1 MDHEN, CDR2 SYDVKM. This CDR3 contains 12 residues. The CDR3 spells CASSFYSHGYTF. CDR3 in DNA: TGTGCCAGCAGTTTCTATTCACATGGCTACACCTTC.

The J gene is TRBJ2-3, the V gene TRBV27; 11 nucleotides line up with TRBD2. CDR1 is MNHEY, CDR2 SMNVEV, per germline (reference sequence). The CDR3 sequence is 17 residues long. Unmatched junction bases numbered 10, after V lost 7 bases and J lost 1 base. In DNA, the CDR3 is TGTGCCAGCATGAGGCTAGCGGGAGGCCCTGGCACAGATACGCAGTATTTT. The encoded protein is CASMRLAGGPGTDTQYF.

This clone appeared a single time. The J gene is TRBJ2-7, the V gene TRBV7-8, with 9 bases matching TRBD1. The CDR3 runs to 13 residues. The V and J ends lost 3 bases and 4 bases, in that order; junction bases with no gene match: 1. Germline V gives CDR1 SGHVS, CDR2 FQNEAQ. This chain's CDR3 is CASSLDRGYEQYF. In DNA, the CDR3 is TGTGCCAGCAGCTTGGACAGGGGTTACGAGCAGTACTTC.

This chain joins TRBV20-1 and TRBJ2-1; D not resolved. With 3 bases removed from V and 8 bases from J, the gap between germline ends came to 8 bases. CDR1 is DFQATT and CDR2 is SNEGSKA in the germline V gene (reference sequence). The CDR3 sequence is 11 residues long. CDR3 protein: CSAREWDEQFF. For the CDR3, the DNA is TGCAGTGCTAGGGAATGGGATGAGCAGTTCTTC.

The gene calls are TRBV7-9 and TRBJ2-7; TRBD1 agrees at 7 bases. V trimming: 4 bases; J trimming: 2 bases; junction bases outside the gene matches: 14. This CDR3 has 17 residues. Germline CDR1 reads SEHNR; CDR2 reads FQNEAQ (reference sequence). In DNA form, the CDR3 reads TGTGCCAGCAGCTACCGGGACAGCGCAGTCCTTCCCTACGAGCAGTACTTC. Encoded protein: CASSYRDSAVLPYEQYF. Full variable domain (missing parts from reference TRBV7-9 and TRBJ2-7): DTGVSQNPRHKITKRGQNVTFRCDPISEHNRLYWYRQTLGQGPEFLTYFQNEAQLEKSRLLSDRFSAERPKGSFSTLEIQRTEQGDSAMYLCASSYRDSAVLPYEQYFGPGTRLTVT.

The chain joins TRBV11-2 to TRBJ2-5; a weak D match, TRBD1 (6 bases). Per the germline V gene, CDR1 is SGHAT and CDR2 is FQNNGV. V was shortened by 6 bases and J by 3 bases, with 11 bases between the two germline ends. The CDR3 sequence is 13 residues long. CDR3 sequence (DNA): TGTGCCAGCAGGATGGACAGAGAAGAGACCCAGTACTTC. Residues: CASRMDREETQYF.